The rows below give T cell receptor beta chains drawn from one sample of a study of T cell responses to AZD1222 COVID-19 vaccine. Clones were sequenced by immunoSEQ multiplex PCR, and TCRdb holds only the in-frame ones, with some missing. The sample lists 150,000 to 160,000 clones, around nine tenths occurring once. Here the sequenced sample was peripheral blood, taken on day 0 of AZD1222 vaccination. The receptors were sampled from an adult in good health. The CDR3 runs from the conserved cysteine through the conserved F or W. Fields, in order: V gene, J gene, CDR3 protein.

v_call: TRBV5-1; j_call: TRBJ2-5; cdr3_aa: CASRMRETQYF
v_call: TRBV4-3; j_call: TRBJ1-1; cdr3_aa: CASSQDRVGNTEAFF
v_call: TRBV19; j_call: TRBJ2-2; cdr3_aa: CAITPGLRRANTGELFF
v_call: TRBV19; j_call: TRBJ2-7; cdr3_aa: CASSRDGNTYEQYF
v_call: TRBV3-1/TRBV3-2; j_call: TRBJ2-4; cdr3_aa: CASSSRGTVLAKNIQYF
v_call: TRBV4-1; j_call: TRBJ2-1; cdr3_aa: CASSQGDWARGRSYNEQFF
v_call: TRBV19; j_call: TRBJ1-2; cdr3_aa: CASSIPGIGYGYTF
v_call: TRBV2; j_call: TRBJ2-2; cdr3_aa: CASSEGRTGELFF
v_call: TRBV30; j_call: TRBJ1-5; cdr3_aa: CALHVRFLSNQPQHF
v_call: TRBV16; j_call: TRBJ1-4; cdr3_aa: CASSGTGDATNEKLFF
v_call: TRBV27; j_call: TRBJ2-5; cdr3_aa: CASSFRLAGGPETQYF
v_call: TRBV4-2; j_call: TRBJ2-1; cdr3_aa: CASSQGASAYNEQFF
v_call: TRBV29-1; j_call: TRBJ2-3; cdr3_aa: CSVEYASGRTDTQYF
v_call: TRBV2; j_call: TRBJ2-7; cdr3_aa: CASSDPTKRAKVGQYF
v_call: TRBV1; j_call: TRBJ2-7; cdr3_aa: CTSSLRCQAEVTYEQYF
v_call: TRBV7-9; j_call: TRBJ1-4; cdr3_aa: CASSPAEPSIGTNEKLFF
v_call: TRBV27; j_call: TRBJ1-1; cdr3_aa: CASSLSDLQKTEAFF
v_call: TRBV6-2/TRBV6-3; j_call: TRBJ2-3; cdr3_aa: CASSPDRGPADTQYF
v_call: TRBV27; j_call: TRBJ2-2; cdr3_aa: CASRNELGELFF
v_call: TRBV5-1; j_call: TRBJ2-1; cdr3_aa: CASSSRGSEQFF
v_call: TRBV6-1; j_call: TRBJ1-2; cdr3_aa: CASSDQGREIYGYTF
v_call: TRBV7-9; j_call: TRBJ2-7; cdr3_aa: CASSLDYEQYF
v_call: TRBV6-5; j_call: TRBJ2-7; cdr3_aa: CASSYLGTGGYEQYF
v_call: TRBV5-1; j_call: TRBJ1-3; cdr3_aa: CASSPYGEGSGNTIYF
v_call: TRBV5-1; j_call: TRBJ2-7; cdr3_aa: CASSPGQGAHEQYF
v_call: TRBV7-2; j_call: TRBJ2-7; cdr3_aa: CASSLGTGTYEQYF
v_call: TRBV6-6; j_call: TRBJ2-7; cdr3_aa: CASRKDRGQGYEQYF
v_call: TRBV28; j_call: TRBJ2-1; cdr3_aa: CASSLGYSAQFF
v_call: TRBV5-8; j_call: TRBJ2-1; cdr3_aa: CASSLRLAGYNEQFF
v_call: TRBV6-2/TRBV6-3; j_call: TRBJ2-3; cdr3_aa: CASSPNGQGTHTQYF
v_call: TRBV5-8; j_call: TRBJ1-2; cdr3_aa: CASSLEGASYGYTF
v_call: TRBV7-2; j_call: TRBJ2-5; cdr3_aa: CASSLFEGAETQYF
v_call: TRBV7-6; j_call: TRBJ1-1; cdr3_aa: CASSAAEGTEAFF
v_call: TRBV7-3; j_call: TRBJ2-3; cdr3_aa: CASSLAGTSTDTQYF
v_call: TRBV6-5; j_call: TRBJ1-1; cdr3_aa: CASSYSGGPWGTEAFF
v_call: TRBV5-6; j_call: TRBJ2-7; cdr3_aa: CASSLKGTDVYGQYF
v_call: TRBV7-6; j_call: TRBJ2-3; cdr3_aa: CASSKGTSGFSDTQYF
v_call: TRBV7-8; j_call: TRBJ2-5; cdr3_aa: CASSFERLAGETQYF
v_call: TRBV6-5; j_call: TRBJ2-7; cdr3_aa: CASSTSGSLYEQYF
v_call: TRBV11-2; j_call: TRBJ2-1; cdr3_aa: CASSTPGHNAEQFF
v_call: TRBV27; j_call: TRBJ2-5; cdr3_aa: CASSFASPTGAVETQYF
v_call: TRBV14; j_call: TRBJ1-3; cdr3_aa: CASSQVGGSSGNTIYF
v_call: TRBV4-1; j_call: TRBJ1-2; cdr3_aa: CASSQEGQTSFYGYTF
v_call: TRBV6-5; j_call: TRBJ1-1; cdr3_aa: CASRGNTEAFF
v_call: TRBV7-9; j_call: TRBJ1-2; cdr3_aa: CASSVSGLDQGPRGGYTF
v_call: TRBV28; j_call: TRBJ2-7; cdr3_aa: CASTPRGIFSYEQYF